Presented here are 27 T cell receptor beta chains from one specimen sequenced in a study of shared clonotypes between healthy human individuals. TCRdb keeps only in-frame clones here, not all; method: immunoSEQ multiplex PCR. The profile shows more than 2,000,000 clones, approximately 94% of them singletons. The sequenced sample consisted of naive CD4+ T cells sorted from blood. The subset is: CD45RA+ positively selected. These TCRs come from a man aged 18 to 35 in good health.

The J gene is TRBJ2-1, the V gene TRBV6-5, with TRBD2 matching 12 bases. The germline V gene has CDR1 MNHEY and CDR2 SVGAGI. This CDR3 region has 16 residues. J gave up 4 bases and V 4 bases, and 5 bases lay outside the gene matches. CDR3 protein: CASSSYLAGGYNEQFF. The CDR3 nucleotides read TGTGCCAGCAGTTCCTATCTAGCGGGAGGGTACAATGAGCAGTTCTTC.

The J gene is TRBJ1-4, the V gene TRBV18, with D possibly being TRBD1 (6 bases). Germline V gene data show CDR1 as KGHSH and CDR2 as LQKENI. The CDR3 runs 14 residues. V lost 4 bases to trimming and J lost 6 bases, with 12 bases between them. The CDR3 DNA sequence: TGTGCCAGCTCACAGGAACAGGGATATGAAAAACTGTTTTTT. This encodes CASSQEQGYEKLFF.

The V and J genes are TRBV7-2 and TRBJ2-1, with D possibly being TRBD1 (5 bases). V shed 4 bases and J shed 13 bases, with 14 bases lying between them. Germline values: CDR1 SGHTA, CDR2 FQGNSA. This CDR3 has 12 residues. The CDR3 coding sequence is TGTGCCAGCAGCTCGGACATTAAAATCCAGTTCTTC. It translates to CASSSDIKIQFF.

The chain carries TRBV6-6 and TRBJ2-5, with D hard to call. Per germline, CDR1 MNHNY and CDR2 SVGAGI (reference sequence). The ends were cut back, 0 bases at V and 6 bases at J, with 8 bases in the middle. This CDR3 region has 13 residues. The CDR3 sequence is CASSYSFSQTQYF. CDR3 bases: TGTGCCAGCAGTTACTCGTTTTCCCAGACCCAGTACTTC.

This clone came up once. V is TRBV28 and J is TRBJ2-7, with 9 bases fitting TRBD1. Per germline, CDR1 MDHEN and CDR2 SYDVKM. The length of the CDR3 is 18 residues. The V gene end was trimmed by 3 bases and the J gene end by 3 bases; junction bases not matched to a gene: 15. The CDR3 DNA follows: TGTGCCAGCAGTTTCTTAGTAGCACCAAGACAGGGGGACTACGAGCAGTACTTC. Translating it yields CASSFLVAPRQGDYEQYF.

The CDR3 nucleotides are TGCGCCAGCAGTCATGAGGGGTCAACCGGGGAGCTGTTTTTT. Its translation: CASSHEGSTGELFF. The V gene is TRBV23-1, the J gene TRBJ2-2; perhaps D is TRBD1 or TRBD2 (5 bases each). TRBV23-1 is treated as an ORF (open reading frame) with a function not yet certain. The V and J ends lost 3 bases and 5 bases respectively, with 10 bases between them. The CDR3 consists of 14 residues.

This clone has a single count. The chain employs TRBV5-1 and TRBJ1-3; D possibly corresponds to TRBD1 (5 bases). Trimming took off 7 bases at V and 0 bases at J, with 14 bases between the two ends. The CDR3 extends over 15 amino acids. Germline V gene lookup returns CDR1 SGHRS and CDR2 YFSETQ. The CDR3 nucleotides are TGCGCCAGCCAAGAATGGGGGAGCTCTGGAAACACCATATATTTT. Translated: CASQEWGSSGNTIYF.

This clone was seen only once. The rearrangement joins TRBV28 to TRBJ1-4; 7 bases fit TRBD1. The CDR3 runs 16 residues. CDR1 MDHEN and CDR2 SYDVKM come from the germline V gene. V lost 3 bases and J lost 8; bases outside the gene matches: 12. The CDR3 loop is CASSFTWGRGDEKLFF. DNA for the CDR3: TGTGCCAGCAGTTTCACCTGGGGCAGGGGGGACGAAAAACTGTTTTTT.

V gene TRBV28 combines with J gene TRBJ1-5; D is possibly TRBD1 (6 bases). CDR3 length equals 15 residues. Trimming took off 4 bases at V and 2 bases at J, with 12 bases between the two ends. In germline, CDR1 is MDHEN, CDR2 SYDVKM. CDR3 amino acids: CASSYRAPGNQPQHF. CDR3 bases: TGTGCCAGCAGTTACAGGGCTCCCGGCAATCAGCCCCAGCATTTT.

This clone was detected only once. The gene calls are TRBV7-9 and TRBJ1-1; D call uncertain. The V gene lost 3 bases and the J gene lost 7 bases, with 18 bases spanning the gap. Germline CDR1 reads SEHNR; CDR2 reads FQNEAQ (reference sequence). The CDR3 totals 15 residues. The CDR3 is CASSFDLAGGVEAFF. The CDR3, as DNA: TGTGCCAGCAGCTTCGATTTGGCGGGAGGAGTTGAAGCTTTCTTT.

The chain recombines TRBV2 with TRBJ1-4, with TRBD1 matching 9 bases. This CDR3 is 18 amino acids long. Germline CDR1 and CDR2: SNHLY and FYNNEI. V shed 5 bases, J shed 1 base, and the junction held 11 bases outside the gene matches. In nucleotides, the CDR3 is TGTGCCAGCAGTTACCCCACAGGGGGCGCGTTAACTAATGAAAAACTGTTTTTT. This sequence encodes CASSYPTGGALTNEKLFF.

About this clone itself: This sample includes further DNA sequences coding for the same CDR3. This chain connects TRBV2 to TRBJ2-7; 7 bases line up with TRBD1. The CDR3 runs 13 residues. After removal of 10 bases from V and 3 bases from J, the junction contained 9 bases not matched to a gene. Germline CDR1 and CDR2: SNHLY and FYNNEI. In DNA form, the CDR3 reads TGTGCCACCCGAAGGCAGGGGGTCTACGAGCAGTACTTC. Its protein product is CATRRQGVYEQYF.

This clone appeared once. The genes are TRBV5-1 and TRBJ1-1, with D possibly TRBD1 on 5 matching bases. The germline V gene encodes CDR1 SGHRS and CDR2 YFSETQ. The CDR3 contains 13 residues. V lost 2 bases and J lost 6, with 11 bases in between. DNA for the CDR3: TGCGCCAGCAGCTTTGGGGGTCGCGCTGAAGCTTTCTTT. This codes for CASSFGGRAEAFF.

In nucleotides, the CDR3 is TGTGCCAGCAGCTTGTGGGGGAGGTCCTACAATGAGCAGTTCTTC. Amino acids: CASSLWGRSYNEQFF. The V and J genes are TRBV5-4 and TRBJ2-1, with D perhaps TRBD2 (6 bases). Germline V gene lookup returns CDR1 SGHNT and CDR2 YYREEE (reference sequence). Trimming stripped 1 base from V and 1 base from J, with 9 bases between. The CDR3 is 15 residues long.

The rearrangement uses TRBV18 and TRBJ1-1, with D perhaps TRBD1 (5 bases). The CDR3 is 18 residues long. From germline, CDR1 is KGHSH and CDR2 LQKENI. The V end was cut by 2 bases, the J end by 0 bases, with 19 bases between. The CDR3 is CASSPSQWQGNLNTEAFF. The CDR3 DNA reads as TGTGCCAGCTCACCAAGCCAGTGGCAGGGAAATTTGAACACTGAAGCTTTCTTT.

This chain uses TRBV2 with TRBJ2-1, with 9 nucleotides matching TRBD1. Germline CDR1 reads SNHLY; CDR2 reads FYNNEI. V was clipped by 7 bases and J by 16 bases; unmatched bases: 14. The CDR3 is 13 residues long. The CDR3 spells CASTRDRDDQGFF. CDR3 in DNA: TGTGCCAGCACCAGGGACAGGGACGACCAAGGATTCTTC.

The chain recombines TRBV5-6 with TRBJ2-5; the match to TRBD1 covers 9 bases. The tail of the sequence fits TRBJ2-7 better, so the J call may be wrong. The V gene's germline CDR1 is SGHDT and CDR2 YYEEEE. This CDR3 has 13 amino acids. The CDR3 region has the DNA TGTGCCAGCAGCCTCGGGACAGGGTACGAGCAGTACTTC. Translation: CASSLGTGYEQYF.

The chain links TRBV6-1 to TRBJ1-1, with TRBD1 matching over 9 bases. This CDR3 comprises 14 residues. From germline, CDR1 is MNHNS and CDR2 SASEGT. Germline trimming cut 7 bases from V and 3 bases from J; bases unmatched to any gene: 6. The CDR3 is CASMPRTGDTEAFF. In DNA form, the CDR3 reads TGTGCCAGCATGCCGCGGACAGGGGACACTGAAGCTTTCTTT.

The CDR3 nucleotides read TGTGCCAGCAGCCAGGGAAGGGCAGCGCCCCAGCATTTT. Protein product: CASSQGRAAPQHF. V gene TRBV6-5 combines with J gene TRBJ1-5; the D gene is possibly TRBD1 (5 bases). CDR1 is MNHEY, CDR2 SVGAGI, per germline. V lost 6 bases and J 9 bases, leaving 15 bases between the germline ends. CDR3 length equals 13 residues.

The V call is TRBV5-1, the J call TRBJ1-6; D unresolved. The V end was cut by 2 bases, the J end by 4 bases, with 16 bases between. Germline V CDR1 and CDR2: SGHRS, YFSETQ. This CDR3 spans 17 amino acids. The CDR3 DNA is TGCGCCAGCAGCTTATGGAGGATGCCCTATTATAATTCACCCCTCCACTTT. It is translated as CASSLWRMPYYNSPLHF.

The rearrangement uses TRBV2 and TRBJ2-7; D may correspond to TRBD1 or TRBD2 (5 bases each). The germline gives CDR1 SNHLY, CDR2 FYNNEI. The CDR3 totals 14 residues. Trimming removed 8 bases from V and 5 bases from J, with 19 bases in between. The CDR3 loop is CASLRLLGTDEQYF. The CDR3, as DNA: TGTGCCAGCCTCCGGCTCCTCGGGACGGACGAGCAGTACTTC.

The chain links TRBV2 to TRBJ2-3; D is possibly TRBD2 (6 bases). CDR1 is SNHLY, CDR2 FYNNEI, per germline. The CDR3 totals 11 residues. V gave up 7 bases and J gave up 14 bases, with 16 bases separating them. The CDR3: CASIWGGAWYF. The CDR3, as DNA: TGTGCCAGCATCTGGGGCGGGGCTTGGTATTTT. Full variable domain (missing parts from reference TRBV2 and TRBJ2-3): EPEVTQTPSHQVTQMGQEVILRCVPISNHLYFYWYRQILGQKVEFLVSFYNNEISEKSEIFDDQFSVERPDGSNFTLKIRSTKLEDSAMYFCASIWGGAWYFGPGTRLTVL.

The chain recombines TRBV14 with TRBJ2-7; the D is unclear. The length of the CDR3 is 13 residues. Looked up from germline, CDR1 is SGHDN and CDR2 is FVKESK. The V and J ends lost 3 bases and 4 bases respectively, with 10 bases between them. CDR3 residues: CASSHASDYEQYF. In DNA form, the CDR3 reads TGTGCCAGCAGCCATGCATCGGATTACGAGCAGTACTTC.

The chain carries TRBV6-1 and TRBJ1-1; D call uncertain. From germline, CDR1 is MNHNS and CDR2 SASEGT. The CDR3 totals 11 residues. The V gene lost 5 bases and the J gene lost 6 bases, with 7 bases spanning the gap. CDR3 region: CASSRDAEAFF. CDR3 nucleotide sequence: TGTGCCAGCAGTCGGGATGCTGAAGCTTTCTTT.

The V and J genes are TRBV6-6 and TRBJ1-3; possibly TRBD1 for D (6 bases). Trimming pared 7 bases from V and 3 bases from J, leaving 13 bases between. Germline CDR1 MNHNY, CDR2 SVGAGI (reference sequence). The length of the CDR3 is 14 residues. CDR3: CASKRGGDGNTIYF. In DNA form, the CDR3 reads TGTGCCAGCAAGCGGGGGGGCGATGGAAACACCATATATTTT.

The V and J genes are TRBV5-8 and TRBJ1-2; 9 positions match TRBD1. V was pared by 4 bases and J by 7 bases, with 11 bases of the junction left unmatched. Germline CDR1 and CDR2: SGHTS and YDEGEE. The length of the CDR3 is 15 residues. The CDR3 bases are TGTGCCAGCAGCGTACAGGGGGCCGGGGGGCTTGGCTACACCTTC. Amino acid sequence: CASSVQGAGGLGYTF.

The V gene is TRBV4-1, the J gene TRBJ2-5; D is unresolved. The CDR3 has 14 amino acids. Trimming took off 4 bases at V and 1 base at J, with 10 bases between the two ends. CDR1 and CDR2 (germline): MGHRA, YSYEKL. CDR3 nucleotides: TGCGCCAGCAGCCGGGAAGGGTTCCAAGAGACCCAGTACTTC. As protein: CASSREGFQETQYF.